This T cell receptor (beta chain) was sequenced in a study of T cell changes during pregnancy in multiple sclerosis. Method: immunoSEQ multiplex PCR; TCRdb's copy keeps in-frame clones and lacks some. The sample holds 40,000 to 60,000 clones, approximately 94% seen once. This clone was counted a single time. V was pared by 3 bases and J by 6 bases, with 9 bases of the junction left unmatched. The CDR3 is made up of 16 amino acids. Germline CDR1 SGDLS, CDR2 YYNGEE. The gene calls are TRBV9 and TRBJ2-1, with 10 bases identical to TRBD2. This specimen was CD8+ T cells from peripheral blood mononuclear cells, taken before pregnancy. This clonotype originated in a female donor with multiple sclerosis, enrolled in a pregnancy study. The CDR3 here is CASSDQKSGRGNEQFF. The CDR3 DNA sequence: TGTGCCAGCAGCGATCAGAAGAGCGGGAGGGGCAATGAGCAGTTCTTC. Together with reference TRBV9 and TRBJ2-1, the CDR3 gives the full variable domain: DSGVTQTPKHLITATGQRVTLRCSPRSGDLSVYWYQQSLDQGLQFLIQYYNGEERAKGNILERFSAQQFPDLHSELNLSSLELGDSALYFCASSDQKSGRGNEQFFGPGTRLTVL.